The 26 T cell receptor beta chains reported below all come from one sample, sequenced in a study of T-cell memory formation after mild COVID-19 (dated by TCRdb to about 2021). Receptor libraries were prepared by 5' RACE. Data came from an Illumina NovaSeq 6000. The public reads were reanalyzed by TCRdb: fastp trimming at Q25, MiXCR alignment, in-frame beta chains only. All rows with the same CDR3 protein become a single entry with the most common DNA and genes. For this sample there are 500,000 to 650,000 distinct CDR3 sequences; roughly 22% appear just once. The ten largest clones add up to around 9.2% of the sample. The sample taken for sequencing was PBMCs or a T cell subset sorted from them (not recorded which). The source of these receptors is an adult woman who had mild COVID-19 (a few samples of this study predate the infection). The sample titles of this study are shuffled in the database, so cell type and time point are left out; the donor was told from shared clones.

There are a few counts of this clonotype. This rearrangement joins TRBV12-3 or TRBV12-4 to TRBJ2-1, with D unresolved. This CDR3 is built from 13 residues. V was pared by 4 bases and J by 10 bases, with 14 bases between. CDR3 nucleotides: TGTGCCAGCAGTTCCCGGCGAGTCTTCGAGCAGTTCTTC. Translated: CASSSRRVFEQFF.

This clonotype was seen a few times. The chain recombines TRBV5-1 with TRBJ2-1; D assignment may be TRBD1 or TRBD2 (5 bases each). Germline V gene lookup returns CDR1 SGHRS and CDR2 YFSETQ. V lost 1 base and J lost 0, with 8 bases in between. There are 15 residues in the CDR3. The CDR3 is CASSLRGPSYNEQFF. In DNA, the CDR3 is TGCGCCAGCAGCTTGCGGGGACCCTCCTACAATGAGCAGTTCTTC.

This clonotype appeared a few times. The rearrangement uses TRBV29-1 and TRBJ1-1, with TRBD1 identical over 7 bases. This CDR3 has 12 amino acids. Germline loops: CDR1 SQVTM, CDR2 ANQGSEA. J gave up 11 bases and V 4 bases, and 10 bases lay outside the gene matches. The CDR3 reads CSVAYRGSHAFF. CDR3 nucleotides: TGCAGCGTTGCGTACAGGGGAAGTCATGCTTTCTTT. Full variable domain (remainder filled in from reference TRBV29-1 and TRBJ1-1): SAVISQKPSRDICQRGTSLTIQCQVDSQVTMMFWYRQQPGQSLTLIATANQGSEATYESGFVIDKFPISRPNLTFSTLTVSNMSPEDSSIYLCSVAYRGSHAFFGQGTRLTVV.

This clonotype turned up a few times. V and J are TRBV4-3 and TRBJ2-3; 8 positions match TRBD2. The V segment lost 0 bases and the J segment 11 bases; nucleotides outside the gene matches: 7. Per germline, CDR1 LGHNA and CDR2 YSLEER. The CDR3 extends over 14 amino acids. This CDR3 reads CASSQDRAREVQYF. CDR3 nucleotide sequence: TGCGCCAGCAGCCAAGATAGGGCGCGGGAGGTGCAGTATTTT.

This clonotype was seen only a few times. The DNA for the CDR3 is TGCAGCGTTGTCTACGTGTTTCCGGGAGAAGGCTACGAGCAGTACTTC. Its translation is CSVVYVFPGEGYEQYF. The chain carries TRBV29-1 and TRBJ2-7; D is perhaps TRBD2 (6 bases). Trimming cost V 4 bases and J 3 bases, with 22 bases left between them. Germline CDR1 SQVTM, CDR2 ANQGSEA. The length of the CDR3 is 16 residues.

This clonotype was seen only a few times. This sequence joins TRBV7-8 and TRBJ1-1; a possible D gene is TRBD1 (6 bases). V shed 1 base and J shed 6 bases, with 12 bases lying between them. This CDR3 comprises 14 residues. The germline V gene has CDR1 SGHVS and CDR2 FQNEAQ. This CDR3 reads CASSLENRESEAFF. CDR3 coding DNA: TGTGCCAGCAGCTTAGAAAACAGGGAGTCTGAAGCTTTCTTT.

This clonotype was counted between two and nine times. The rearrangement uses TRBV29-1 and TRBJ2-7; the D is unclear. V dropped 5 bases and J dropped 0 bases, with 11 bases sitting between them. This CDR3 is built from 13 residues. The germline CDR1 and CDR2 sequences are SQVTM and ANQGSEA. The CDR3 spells CSVLSASSYEQYF. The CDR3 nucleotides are TGCAGCGTTCTTTCAGCCAGCTCCTACGAGCAGTACTTC.

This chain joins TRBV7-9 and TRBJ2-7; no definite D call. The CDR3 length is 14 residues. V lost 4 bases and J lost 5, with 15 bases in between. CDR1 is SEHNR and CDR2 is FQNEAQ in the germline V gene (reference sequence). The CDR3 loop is CASSSNTLYDEQYF. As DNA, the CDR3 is TGTGCCAGCAGCTCTAATACCCTATATGACGAGCAGTACTTC. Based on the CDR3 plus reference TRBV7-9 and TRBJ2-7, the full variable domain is DTGVSQNPRHKITKRGQNVTFRCDPISEHNRLYWYRQTLGQGPEFLTYFQNEAQLEKSRLLSDRFSAERPKGSFSTLEIQRTEQGDSAMYLCASSSNTLYDEQYFGPGTRLTVT.

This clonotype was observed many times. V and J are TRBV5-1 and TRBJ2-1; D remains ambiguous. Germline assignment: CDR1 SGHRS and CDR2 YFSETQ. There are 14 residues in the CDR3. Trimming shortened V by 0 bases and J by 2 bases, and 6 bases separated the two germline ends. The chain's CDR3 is CASSLAGPYNEQFF. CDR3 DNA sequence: TGCGCCAGCAGCTTGGCCGGACCCTACAATGAGCAGTTCTTC.

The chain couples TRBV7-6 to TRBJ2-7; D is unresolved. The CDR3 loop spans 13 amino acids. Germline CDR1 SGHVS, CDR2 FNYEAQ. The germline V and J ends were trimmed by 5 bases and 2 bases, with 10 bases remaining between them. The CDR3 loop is CASSPSGPYEQYF. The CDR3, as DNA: TGTGCCAGCAGCCCGTCGGGTCCCTACGAGCAGTACTTC.

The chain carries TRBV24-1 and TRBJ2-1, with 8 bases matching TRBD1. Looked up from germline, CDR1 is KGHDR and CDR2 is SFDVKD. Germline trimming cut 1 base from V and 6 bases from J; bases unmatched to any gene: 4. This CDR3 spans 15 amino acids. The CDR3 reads CATSDFTGQGNEQFF. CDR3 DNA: TGTGCCACCAGTGATTTTACTGGACAGGGCAATGAGCAGTTCTTC.

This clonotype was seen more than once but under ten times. In DNA, the CDR3 is TGTGCCAGCAGCTTAGATCGTGGGGGGGCTTACAATGAGCAGTTCTTC. Amino acid sequence: CASSLDRGGAYNEQFF. The V call is TRBV11-2, the J call TRBJ2-1; weak D call: TRBD2 (7 bases). Between the trimmed V and J ends, which lost 0 bases and 4 bases, there was a span of 13 bases. There are 16 residues in the CDR3. Germline V gene lookup returns CDR1 SGHAT and CDR2 FQNNGV.

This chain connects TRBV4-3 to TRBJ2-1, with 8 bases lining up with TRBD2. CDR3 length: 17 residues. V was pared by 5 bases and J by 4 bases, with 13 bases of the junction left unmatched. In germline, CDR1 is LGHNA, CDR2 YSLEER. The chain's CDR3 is CASSSFIPASGYNEQFF. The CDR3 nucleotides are TGCGCCAGCAGCTCTTTTATCCCGGCTAGCGGGTACAATGAGCAGTTCTTC.

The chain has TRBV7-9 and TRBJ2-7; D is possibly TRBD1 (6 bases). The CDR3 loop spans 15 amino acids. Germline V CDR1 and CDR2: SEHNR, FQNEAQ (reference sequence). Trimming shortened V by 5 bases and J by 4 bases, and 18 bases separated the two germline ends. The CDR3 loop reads CASSPGQYPFYEQYF. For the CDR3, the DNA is TGTGCCAGCAGCCCCGGACAGTACCCGTTTTACGAGCAGTACTTC. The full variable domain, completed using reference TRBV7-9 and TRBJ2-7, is DTGVSQNPRHKITKRGQNVTFRCDPISEHNRLYWYRQTLGQGPEFLTYFQNEAQLEKSRLLSDRFSAERPKGSFSTLEIQRTEQGDSAMYLCASSPGQYPFYEQYFGPGTRLTVT.

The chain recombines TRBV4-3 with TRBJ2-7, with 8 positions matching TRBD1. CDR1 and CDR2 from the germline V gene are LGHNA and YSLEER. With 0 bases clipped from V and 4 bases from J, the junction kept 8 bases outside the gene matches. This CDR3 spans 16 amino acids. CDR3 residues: CASSQEGQATPYEQYF. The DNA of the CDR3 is TGCGCCAGCAGCCAAGAGGGACAGGCTACCCCTTACGAGCAGTACTTC.

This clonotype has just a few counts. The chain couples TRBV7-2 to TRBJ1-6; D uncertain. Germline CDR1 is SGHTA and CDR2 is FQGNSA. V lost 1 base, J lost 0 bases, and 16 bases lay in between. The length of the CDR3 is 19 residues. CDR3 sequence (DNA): TGTGCCAGCAGCTTAGGGCTCAGCAGCGTCCGCTCCTATAATTCACCCCTCCACTTT. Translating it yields CASSLGLSSVRSYNSPLHF. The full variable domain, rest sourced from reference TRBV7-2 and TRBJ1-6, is GAGVSQSPSNKVTEKGKDVELRCDPISGHTALYWYRQSLGQGLEFLIYFQGNSAPDKSGLPSDRFSAERTGGSVSTLTIQRTQQEDSAVYLCASSLGLSSVRSYNSPLHFGNGTRLTVT.

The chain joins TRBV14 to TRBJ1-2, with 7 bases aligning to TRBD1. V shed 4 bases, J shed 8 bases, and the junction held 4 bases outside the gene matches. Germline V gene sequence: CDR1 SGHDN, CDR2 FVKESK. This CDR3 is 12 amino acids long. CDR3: CASSLYRGGYTF. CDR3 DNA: TGTGCCAGCAGCCTCTACAGGGGCGGCTACACCTTC.

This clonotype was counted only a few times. The DNA of the CDR3 is TGCGCCAGCAGCTTGGAGTGGAGTTCACCCCTCCACTTT. Translation gives CASSLEWSSPLHF. The chain has TRBV5-1 and TRBJ1-6; no clear D gene. Trimming cost V 0 bases and J 9 bases, with 7 bases left between them. Germline-derived CDR1 and CDR2 are SGHRS and YFSETQ. CDR3 length: 13 residues.

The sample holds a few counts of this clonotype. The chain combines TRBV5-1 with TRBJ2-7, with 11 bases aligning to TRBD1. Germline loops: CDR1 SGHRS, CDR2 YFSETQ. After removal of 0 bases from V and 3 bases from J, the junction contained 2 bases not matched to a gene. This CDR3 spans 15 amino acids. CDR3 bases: TGCGCCAGCAGCTTGGAAGGGACAGGGGGCTACGAGCAGTACTTC. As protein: CASSLEGTGGYEQYF.

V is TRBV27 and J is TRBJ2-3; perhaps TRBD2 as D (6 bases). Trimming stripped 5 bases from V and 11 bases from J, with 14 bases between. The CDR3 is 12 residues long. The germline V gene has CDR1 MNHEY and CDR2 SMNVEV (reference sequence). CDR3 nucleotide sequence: TGTGCCAGCAGTCCCCGGGAGAGGCGGCAGTATTTT. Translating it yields CASSPRERRQYF.

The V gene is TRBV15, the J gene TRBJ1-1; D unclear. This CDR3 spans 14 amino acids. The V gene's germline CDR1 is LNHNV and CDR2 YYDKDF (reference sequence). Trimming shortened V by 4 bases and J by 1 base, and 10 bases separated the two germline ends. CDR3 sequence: CATSMRAQNTEAFF. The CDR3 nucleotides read TGTGCCACCAGCATGAGGGCACAGAACACTGAAGCTTTCTTT.

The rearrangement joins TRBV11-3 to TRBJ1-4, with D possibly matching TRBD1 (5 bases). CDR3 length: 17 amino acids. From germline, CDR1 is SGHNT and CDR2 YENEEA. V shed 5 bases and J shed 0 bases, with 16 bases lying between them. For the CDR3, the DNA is TGTGCCAGCAGCCCAACGCCGACAGACGCAACTAATGAAAAACTGTTTTTT. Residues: CASSPTPTDATNEKLFF.

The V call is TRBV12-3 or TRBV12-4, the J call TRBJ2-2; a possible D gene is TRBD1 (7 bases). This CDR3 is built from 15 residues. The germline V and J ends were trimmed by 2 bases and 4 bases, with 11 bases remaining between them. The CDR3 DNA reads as TGTGCCAGCAGTTTATTTCAGGGGGGCACCGGGGAGCTGTTTTTT. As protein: CASSLFQGGTGELFF.

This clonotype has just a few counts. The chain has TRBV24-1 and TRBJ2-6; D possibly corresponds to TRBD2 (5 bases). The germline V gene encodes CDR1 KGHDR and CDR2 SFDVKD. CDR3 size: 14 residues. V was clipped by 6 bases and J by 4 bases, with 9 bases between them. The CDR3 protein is CATSMGAGANVLTF. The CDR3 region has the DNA TGTGCCACCAGTATGGGAGCCGGGGCCAACGTCCTGACTTTC.

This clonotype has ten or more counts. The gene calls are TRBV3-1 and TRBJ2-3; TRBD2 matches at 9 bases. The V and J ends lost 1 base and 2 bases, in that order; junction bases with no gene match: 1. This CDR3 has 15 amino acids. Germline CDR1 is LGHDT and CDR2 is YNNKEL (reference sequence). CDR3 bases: TGTGCCAGCAGCCAAGGACTAGCGGCCACAGATACGCAGTATTTT. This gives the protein CASSQGLAATDTQYF.

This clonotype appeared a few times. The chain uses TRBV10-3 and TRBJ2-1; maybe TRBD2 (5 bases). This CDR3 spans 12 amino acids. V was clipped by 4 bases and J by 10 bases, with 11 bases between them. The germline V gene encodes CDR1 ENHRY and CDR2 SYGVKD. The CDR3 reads CAISVDYREQFF. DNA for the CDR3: TGTGCCATCAGTGTCGACTATCGGGAGCAGTTCTTC.